This passage covers 4 T cell receptor beta chains from one sample sequenced in a study of T cell repertoires in cytomegalovirus infection. TCRdb used MiXCR to reprocess the reads, holding one entry per CDR3 protein. This sample has approximately 180,000 distinct CDR3 sequences, with approximately 18% found just once. Source material: CD8+ T cells from PBMCs. Receptors originate from a human donor in good health (CMV status not recorded). Some clones in this sample may be carry-over from other donors' samples.

The rearrangement joins TRBV7-2 to TRBJ2-7; no reliable D call. Trimming left V 2 bases short and J 5 bases short, with 13 bases between. The CDR3 has 14 amino acids. Germline lookup yields CDR1 SGHTA and CDR2 FQGNSA. CDR3 DNA sequence: TGTGCCAGCAGCTTAAGTCAGACTCCACACGAGCAGTACTTC. Its protein is CASSLSQTPHEQYF.

This clonotype was counted once. This sequence joins TRBV6-5 and TRBJ1-1; 8 bases align to TRBD1. Losses at the gene ends were 6 bases for V and 5 bases for J; bases not matched to a gene: 8. CDR1 and CDR2 from the germline V gene are MNHEY and SVGAGI. CDR3 length equals 14 residues. The CDR3 here is CASSPGQGLTEAFF. As DNA, the CDR3 is TGTGCCAGCAGCCCCGGACAGGGATTGACTGAAGCTTTCTTT.

This clonotype has only a few counts. The V gene is TRBV12-3 or TRBV12-4, the J gene TRBJ1-3; 8 bases line up with TRBD1. The CDR3 totals 16 residues. Losses at the gene ends were 3 bases for V and 4 bases for J; bases not matched to a gene: 8. CDR3 bases: TGTGCCAGCAGTTTTTCTGCCCGACAGGGGGGAAACACCATATATTTT. Amino acids: CASSFSARQGGNTIYF.

This clonotype was observed once. The chain has TRBV6-2 or TRBV6-3 and TRBJ1-4, with D hard to call. V was shortened by 6 bases and J by 5 bases, with 10 bases between the two germline ends. The CDR3 totals 13 residues. Germline V gene lookup returns CDR1 MNHEY and CDR2 SVGEGT. The CDR3 here is CASSLDGNEKLFF. CDR3 nucleotide sequence: TGTGCCAGCAGCCTGGACGGGAATGAAAAACTGTTTTTT.